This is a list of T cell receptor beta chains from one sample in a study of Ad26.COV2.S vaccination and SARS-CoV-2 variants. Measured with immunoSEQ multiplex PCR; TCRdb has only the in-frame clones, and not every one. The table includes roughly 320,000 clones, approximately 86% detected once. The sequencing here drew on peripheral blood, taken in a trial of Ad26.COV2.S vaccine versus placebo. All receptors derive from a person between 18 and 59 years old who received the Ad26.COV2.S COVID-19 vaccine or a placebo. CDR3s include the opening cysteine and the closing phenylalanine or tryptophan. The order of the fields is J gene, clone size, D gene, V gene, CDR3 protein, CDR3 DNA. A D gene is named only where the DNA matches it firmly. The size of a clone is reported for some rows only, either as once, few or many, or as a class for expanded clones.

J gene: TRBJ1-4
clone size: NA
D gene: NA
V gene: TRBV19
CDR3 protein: CASSSWTSGSEKLFF
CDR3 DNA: TGTGCCAGTAGTTCCTGGACAAGCGGTTCTGAAAAACTGTTTTTT

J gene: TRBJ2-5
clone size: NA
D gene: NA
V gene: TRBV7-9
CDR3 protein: CASQTSGSPHQYF
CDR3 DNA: TGTGCCAGCCAAACCTCAGGTAGCCCGCACCAGTACTTC

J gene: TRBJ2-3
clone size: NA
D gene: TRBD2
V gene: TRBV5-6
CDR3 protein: CASTALGRGQSTDTQYF
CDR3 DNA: TGTGCCAGCACCGCACTGGGGAGGGGCCAGAGCACAGATACGCAGTATTTT

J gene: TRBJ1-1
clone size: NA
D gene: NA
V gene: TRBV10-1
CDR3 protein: CASSESRTAQAFF
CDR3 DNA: TGCGCCAGCAGTGAGAGCCGGACAGCCCAAGCTTTCTTT

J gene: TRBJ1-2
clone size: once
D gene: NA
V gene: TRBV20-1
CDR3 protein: CSARGYGYTF
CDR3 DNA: TGCAGTGCTAGGGGGTATGGCTACACCTTC

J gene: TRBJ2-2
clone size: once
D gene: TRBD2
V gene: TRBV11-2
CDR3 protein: CASSSRLAGLRDTGELFF
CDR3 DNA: TGTGCCAGCAGCTCCAGACTAGCGGGGCTGAGGGACACCGGGGAGCTGTTTTTT

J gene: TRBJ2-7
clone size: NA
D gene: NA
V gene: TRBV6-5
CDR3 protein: CASSYSKGEQYF
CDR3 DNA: TGTGCCAGCAGTTACTCGAAGGGCGAGCAGTACTTC

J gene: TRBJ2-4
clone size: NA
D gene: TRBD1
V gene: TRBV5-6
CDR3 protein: CASSPGTVQNIQYF
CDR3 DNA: TGTGCCAGCAGCCCCGGGACAGTACAAAACATTCAGTACTTC

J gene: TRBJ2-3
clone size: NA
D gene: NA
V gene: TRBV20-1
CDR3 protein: CSASKGVSDTQYF
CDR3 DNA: TGCAGTGCTAGTAAGGGGGTCTCAGATACGCAGTATTTT

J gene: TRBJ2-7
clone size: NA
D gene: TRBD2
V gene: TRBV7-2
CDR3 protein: CASSLFTSGGVYEQYF
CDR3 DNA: TGTGCCAGCAGCTTGTTTACTAGCGGGGGTGTGTACGAGCAGTACTTC

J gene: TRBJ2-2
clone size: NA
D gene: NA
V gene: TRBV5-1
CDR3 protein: CASSLAGQGLNTGELFF
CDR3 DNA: TGCGCCAGCAGCTTGGCCGGGCAGGGGTTAAACACCGGGGAGCTGTTTTTT

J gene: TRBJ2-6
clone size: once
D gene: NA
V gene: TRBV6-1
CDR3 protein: CASSVSARNSDNSGANVLTF
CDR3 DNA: TGTGCCAGCAGTGTCAGTGCACGAAACAGTGACAACTCTGGGGCCAACGTCCTGACTTTC

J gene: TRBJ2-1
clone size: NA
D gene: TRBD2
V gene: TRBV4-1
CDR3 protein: CASSLTWGGKAFF
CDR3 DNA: TGCGCCAGCAGCCTTACCTGGGGGGGTAAAGCGTTCTTC

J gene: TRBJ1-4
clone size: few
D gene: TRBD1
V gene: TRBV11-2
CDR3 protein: CASSFSTGVGEKLFF
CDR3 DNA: TGTGCCAGCAGCTTCTCGACAGGGGTTGGGGAAAAACTGTTTTTT

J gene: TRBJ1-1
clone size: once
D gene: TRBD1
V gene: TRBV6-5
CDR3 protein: CASSYLAGQENTEAFF
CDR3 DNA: TGTGCCAGCAGTTACTTAGCCGGACAGGAGAACACTGAAGCTTTCTTT

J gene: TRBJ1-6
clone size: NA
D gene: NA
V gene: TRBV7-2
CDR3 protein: CASSPDQNSPLHF
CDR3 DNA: TGTGCCAGCAGCCCAGATCAAAATTCACCCCTCCACTTT

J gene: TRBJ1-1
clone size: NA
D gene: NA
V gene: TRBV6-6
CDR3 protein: CASSYSGEGSEAFF
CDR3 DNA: TGTGCCAGCAGTTACTCGGGGGAGGGGTCTGAAGCTTTCTTT

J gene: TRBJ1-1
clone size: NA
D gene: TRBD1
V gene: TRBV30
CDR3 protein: CAWSPRQGTAFF
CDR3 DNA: TGTGCCTGGAGTCCGAGACAGGGGACAGCTTTCTTT

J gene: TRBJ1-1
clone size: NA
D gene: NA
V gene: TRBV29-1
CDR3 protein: CSVARGREFEAFF
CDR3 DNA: TGCAGCGTTGCTCGGGGACGAGAGTTCGAAGCTTTCTTT

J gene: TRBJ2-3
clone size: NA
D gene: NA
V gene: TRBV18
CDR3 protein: CASSPRGDTDTQYF
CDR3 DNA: TGTGCCAGCTCACCACGAGGGGACACAGATACGCAGTATTTT

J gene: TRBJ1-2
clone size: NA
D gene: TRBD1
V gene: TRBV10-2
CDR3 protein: CASSEDEGARGYTF
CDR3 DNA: TGCGCCAGCAGTGAGGATGAGGGGGCGAGGGGCTACACCTTC

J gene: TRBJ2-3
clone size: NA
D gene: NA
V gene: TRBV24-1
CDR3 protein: CATSDSNSDTQYF
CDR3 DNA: TGTGCCACCAGTGATTCCAACTCAGATACGCAGTATTTT

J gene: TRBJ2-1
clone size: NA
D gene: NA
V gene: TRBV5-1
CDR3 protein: CASSLVAASSYNEQFF
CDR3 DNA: TGCGCCAGCAGCTTGGTAGCTGCATCCTCCTACAATGAGCAGTTCTTC

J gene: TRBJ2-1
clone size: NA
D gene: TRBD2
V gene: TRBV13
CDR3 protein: CASSLPPSGGRDEQFF
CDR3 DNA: TGTGCCAGCAGCTTACCGCCTAGCGGGGGGCGGGATGAGCAGTTCTTC

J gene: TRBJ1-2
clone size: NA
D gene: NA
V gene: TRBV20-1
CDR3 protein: CSASNGLLYGYTF
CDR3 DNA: TGCAGTGCTAGTAACGGATTATTGTATGGCTACACCTTC

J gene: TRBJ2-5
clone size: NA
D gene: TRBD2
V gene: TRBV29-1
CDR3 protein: CSVGEGGRETQYF
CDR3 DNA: TGCAGCGTTGGGGAGGGAGGAAGGGAGACCCAGTACTTC

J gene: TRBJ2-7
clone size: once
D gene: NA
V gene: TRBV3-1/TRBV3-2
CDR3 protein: CASSQGTGGPAGEQYF
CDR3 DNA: TGTGCCAGCAGCCAAGGGACCGGGGGGCCTGCGGGCGAGCAGTACTTC

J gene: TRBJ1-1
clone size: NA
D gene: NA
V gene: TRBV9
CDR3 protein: CASSVGTLNTEAFF
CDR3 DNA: TGTGCCAGCAGCGTAGGGACATTGAACACTGAAGCTTTCTTT

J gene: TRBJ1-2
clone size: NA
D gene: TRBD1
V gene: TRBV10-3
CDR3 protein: CAISRQGEGYGYTF
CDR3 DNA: TGTGCCATCAGCAGACAGGGGGAAGGCTATGGCTACACCTTC

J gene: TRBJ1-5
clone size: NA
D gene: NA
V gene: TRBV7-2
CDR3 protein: CASSFARAGSQPQHF
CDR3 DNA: TGTGCCAGCAGCTTTGCGCGGGCGGGGAGTCAGCCCCAGCATTTT

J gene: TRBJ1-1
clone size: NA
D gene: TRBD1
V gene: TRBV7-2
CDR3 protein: CASSPYGQGNTEAFF
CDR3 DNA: TGTGCCAGCAGCCCGTACGGACAGGGAAACACTGAAGCTTTCTTT

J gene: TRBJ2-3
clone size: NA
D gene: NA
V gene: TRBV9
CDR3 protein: CASSQRGANTDTQYF
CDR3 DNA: TGTGCCAGCAGCCAGAGGGGAGCGAACACAGATACGCAGTATTTT

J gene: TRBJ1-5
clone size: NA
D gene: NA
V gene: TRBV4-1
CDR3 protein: CASSQARGQPQHF
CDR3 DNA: TGCGCCAGCAGCCAAGCAAGAGGTCAGCCCCAGCATTTT

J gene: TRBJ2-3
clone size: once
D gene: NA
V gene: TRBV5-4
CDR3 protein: CASSRGGRWTSTDTQYF
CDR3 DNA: TGTGCCAGCAGCCGGGGAGGACGGTGGACTAGCACAGATACGCAGTATTTT

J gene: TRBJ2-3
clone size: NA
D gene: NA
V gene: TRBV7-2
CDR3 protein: CASSQGFADTQYF
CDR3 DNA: TGTGCCAGCAGCCAAGGTTTCGCAGATACGCAGTATTTT

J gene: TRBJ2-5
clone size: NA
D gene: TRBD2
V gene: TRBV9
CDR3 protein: CASSNNSGGPVETQYF
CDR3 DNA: TGTGCCAGCAGCAACAATAGCGGGGGCCCCGTGGAGACCCAGTACTTC

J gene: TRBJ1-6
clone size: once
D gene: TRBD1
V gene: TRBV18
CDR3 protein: CASSPTGSDSPLHF
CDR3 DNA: TGTGCCAGCTCGCCGACAGGGAGTGATTCACCCCTCCACTTT

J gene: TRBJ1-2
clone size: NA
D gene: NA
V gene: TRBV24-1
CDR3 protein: CATSDSGKNYGYTF
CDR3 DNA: TGTGCCACCAGTGATTCGGGGAAGAACTATGGCTACACCTTC

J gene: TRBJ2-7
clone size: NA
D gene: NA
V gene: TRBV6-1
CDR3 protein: CASSDSYEQYF
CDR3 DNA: TGTGCCAGCAGTGACTCCTACGAGCAGTACTTC

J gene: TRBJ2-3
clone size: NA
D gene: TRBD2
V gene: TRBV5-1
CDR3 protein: CASSLRAGRDTQYF
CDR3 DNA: TGCGCCAGCAGCTTGAGAGCGGGGAGAGATACGCAGTATTTT

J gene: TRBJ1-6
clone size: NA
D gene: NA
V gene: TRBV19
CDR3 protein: CASGTVGEGHGIPLHF
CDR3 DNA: TGTGCCAGTGGAACCGTCGGCGAGGGACACGGCATCCCCCTCCACTTT

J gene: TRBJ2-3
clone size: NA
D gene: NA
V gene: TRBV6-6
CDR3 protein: CASTGWAIGTDTQYF
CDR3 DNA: TGTGCCAGCACGGGTTGGGCTATCGGCACAGATACGCAGTATTTT

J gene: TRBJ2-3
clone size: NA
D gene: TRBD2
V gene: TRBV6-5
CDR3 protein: CATHGAGVTTDTQYF
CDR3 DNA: TGTGCCACGCATGGTGCGGGGGTCACCACAGATACGCAGTATTTT

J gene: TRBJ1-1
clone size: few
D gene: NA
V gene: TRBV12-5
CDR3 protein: CASGSAKAGGNKNTEAFF
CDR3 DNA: TGTGCTAGTGGTTCGGCCAAGGCGGGGGGGAATAAGAACACTGAAGCTTTCTTT

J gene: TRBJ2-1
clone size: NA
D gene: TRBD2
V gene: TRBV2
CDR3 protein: CASTVGLALTYNEQFF
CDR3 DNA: TGTGCCAGCACCGTCGGACTAGCACTAACCTACAATGAGCAGTTCTTC

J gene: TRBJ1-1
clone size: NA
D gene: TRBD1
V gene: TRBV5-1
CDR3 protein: CASSAGQGGTEAFF
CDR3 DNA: TGCGCCAGCAGCGCAGGACAGGGGGGGACTGAAGCTTTCTTT

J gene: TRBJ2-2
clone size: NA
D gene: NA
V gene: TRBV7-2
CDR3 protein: CASTNTGELFF
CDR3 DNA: TGTGCCAGCACCAACACCGGGGAGCTGTTTTTT

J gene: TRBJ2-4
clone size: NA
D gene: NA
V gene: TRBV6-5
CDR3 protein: CASSPNRDSIQYF
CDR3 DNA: TGTGCCAGCAGTCCAAACCGGGACTCCATTCAGTACTTC